This T cell receptor beta chain was sequenced for a study of blood T cell repertoires in COVID-19. Across the whole study: Sources were T cells, B-cell-depleted T cells, or PBMCs; the material itself was cDNA or gDNA.

The V and J ends lost 3 bases and 4 bases, in that order; junction bases with no gene match: 9. Germline-derived CDR1 and CDR2 are MGHRA and YSYEKL. The CDR3 consists of 15 residues. In the original analysis: From reference gene primer amplification, estimates of nucleated cell counts were derived. The repertoire was sequenced with immunoSEQ multiplex PCR; TCRdb's copy has only in-frame clones and lacks some. The V and J calls and clone size are taken from that table; D and trimming were inferred from the DNA. The sample includes about 190,000 clones, roughly 73% seen only once; the top ten take about 2.8%.

The clonotype was recovered from a woman older than 75 with active or convalescent COVID-19. The sequencing sample was made of peripheral blood. The chain couples TRBV4-1 to TRBJ2-7; 7 bases line up with TRBD1. The CDR3 loop reads CASSQALGTVYEQYF. CDR3 bases: TGCGCCAGCAGCCAGGCCTTAGGGACAGTTTACGAGCAGTACTTC.